What follows are 16 T cell receptor beta chains derived from one specimen sequenced in a study of T cell responses to AZD1222 COVID-19 vaccine. Assay: immunoSEQ multiplex PCR; the TCRdb copy retains only in-frame clones and omits some. There are some 93,000 clones in the sample; approximately 88% occur only once, and 9% to 14% lies in the top ten. This sample comprised peripheral blood, obtained 28 days after the second AZD1222 dose. The receptors stem from an adult who received the AZD1222 COVID-19 vaccine.

The chain uses TRBV2 and TRBJ1-5; D gene unclear. Germline lookup yields CDR1 SNHLY and CDR2 FYNNEI. V was trimmed by 3 bases and J by 0 bases, leaving 9 bases between them. This CDR3 is 15 amino acids long. The CDR3 sequence: CASSEGLYSNQPQHF. CDR3 in DNA: TGTGCCAGCAGTGAGGGTTTGTATAGCAATCAGCCCCAGCATTTT.

The chain carries TRBV30 and TRBJ2-2; D possibly uses TRBD1 or TRBD2 (7 bases each). V shed 5 bases and J shed 4 bases, with 17 bases lying between them. The V gene's germline CDR1 is GTSNPN and CDR2 SVGIG (reference sequence). The CDR3 runs to 15 residues. In DNA, the CDR3 is TGTGCCTGGGAGAAAGCAGGGGGGGTCACCGGGGAGCTGTTTTTT. It encodes CAWEKAGGVTGELFF.

V usage is TRBV15 and J usage is TRBJ1-4, with a weak D call TRBD1 (6 bases). V lost 1 base, J lost 7 bases, and 10 bases lay in between. CDR1 is LNHNV, CDR2 YYDKDF, per germline (reference sequence). The CDR3 runs 14 residues. The chain's CDR3 is CATSRARGFEKLFF. CDR3 bases: TGTGCCACCAGCAGAGCTAGGGGGTTTGAAAAACTGTTTTTT.

V gene TRBV7-9 combines with J gene TRBJ1-2; possibly TRBD1 for D (6 bases). Germline-derived CDR1 and CDR2 are SEHNR and FQNEAQ (reference sequence). The germline V and J ends were trimmed by 1 base and 8 bases, with 8 bases remaining between them. The CDR3 totals 12 residues. Written as DNA, the CDR3 is TGTGCCAGCAGCTTAGACAGGGACGGCTACACCTTC. Residues: CASSLDRDGYTF.

This chain connects TRBV7-3 to TRBJ2-5, with 8 bases identical to TRBD1. This CDR3 region has 16 residues. Germline assignment: CDR1 SGHTA and CDR2 FQGTGA. V lost 5 bases, J lost 2 bases, and 10 bases stayed unmatched. The CDR3 region has the DNA TGTGCCAGCAGCCCCACTGGAGGGACAGGACAAGAGACCCAGTACTTC. Its protein product is CASSPTGGTGQETQYF.

The chain has TRBV6-5 and TRBJ2-7; TRBD1 aligns across 7 bases. The junction had 9 bases not matched to a gene; V was cut back by 7 bases and J by 0 bases. Germline V CDR1 and CDR2: MNHEY, SVGAGI. The CDR3 is 15 amino acids. The CDR3 DNA sequence: TGTGCCAGCAACGTTAACGACAGGGTCTCCTACGAGCAGTACTTC. It is translated as CASNVNDRVSYEQYF.

This clone was picked up one time. The V and J genes are TRBV5-6 and TRBJ1-2, with D uncertain. Trimming shortened V by 0 bases and J by 4 bases, and 7 bases separated the two germline ends. Germline CDR1 and CDR2: SGHDT and YYEEEE. The CDR3 loop spans 13 amino acids. The CDR3 is CASSLGVPYGYTF. CDR3 DNA sequence: TGTGCCAGCAGCTTGGGGGTACCCTATGGCTACACCTTC.

As regards this clone: The sample carries other DNA sequences with the same CDR3. CDR3 sequence reads: CAWSGDSNQPQHF. The CDR3 nucleotides read TGTGCCTGGAGTGGGGACTCCAATCAGCCCCAGCATTTT. This chain connects TRBV30 to TRBJ1-5, with D perhaps matching TRBD1 (5 bases). The length of the CDR3 is 13 residues. Germline-derived CDR1 and CDR2 are GTSNPN and SVGIG (reference sequence). The V end lost 1 base, the J end lost 3 bases, and 7 bases lay between the germline ends. Looking up the rest from reference TRBV30 and TRBJ1-5 gives the full variable domain: SQTIHQWPATLVQPVGSPLSLECTVEGTSNPNLYWYRQAAGRGLQLLFYSVGIGQISSEVPQNLSASRPQDRQFILSSKKLLLSDSGFYLCAWSGDSNQPQHFGDGTRLSIL.

The rearrangement uses TRBV29-1 and TRBJ1-4; D not certain. Trimming pared 5 bases from V and 5 bases from J, leaving 12 bases between. The CDR3 is made up of 13 amino acids. Looked up from germline, CDR1 is SQVTM and CDR2 is ANQGSEA. CDR3 loop: CSVLGLGNEKLFF. The CDR3 bases are TGCAGCGTTCTGGGGTTAGGGAATGAAAAACTGTTTTTT.

The chain carries TRBV29-1 and TRBJ1-4; a possible D gene is TRBD1 (6 bases). This CDR3 region has 16 residues. Trimming left V 7 bases short and J 3 bases short, with 21 bases between. The germline CDR1 and CDR2 sequences are SQVTM and ANQGSEA. CDR3 nucleotides: TGCAGCGCCCGAGGGGGGTACGGCAGAGCTAATGAAAAACTGTTTTTT. Translated: CSARGGYGRANEKLFF.

The chain carries TRBV11-3 and TRBJ1-3; D remains unclear. V was cut by 2 bases and J by 3 bases, with 11 bases left in between. The CDR3 length is 15 residues. From germline, CDR1 is SGHNT and CDR2 YENEEA. The chain's CDR3 is CASSLKGRGGNTIYF. The CDR3, as DNA: TGTGCCAGCAGCTTAAAGGGCCGGGGTGGAAACACCATATATTTT.

This sequence joins TRBV15 and TRBJ1-5; D is perhaps TRBD1 (5 bases). CDR1 and CDR2 from the germline V gene are LNHNV and YYDKDF (reference sequence). V lost 3 bases and J 4 bases, leaving 10 bases between the germline ends. The CDR3 sequence is 14 residues long. CDR3 residues: CATSSRQLNQPQHF. The DNA for the CDR3 is TGTGCCACCAGCAGCAGACAGCTAAATCAGCCCCAGCATTTT. The whole variable domain, remainder taken from reference TRBV15 and TRBJ1-5, is DAMVIQNPRYQVTQFGKPVTLSCSQTLNHNVMYWYQQKSSQAPKLLFHYYDKDFNNEADTPDNFQSRRPNTSFCFLDIRSPGLGDTAMYLCATSSRQLNQPQHFGDGTRLSIL.

V usage is TRBV3-1 (or the pseudogene TRBV3-2) and J usage is TRBJ2-1; 10 bases align to TRBD2. The junction had 10 bases not matched to a gene; V was cut back by 4 bases and J by 4 bases. CDR3 length: 17 amino acids. From germline, CDR1 is LGHDT and CDR2 YNNKEL (reference sequence). In DNA, the CDR3 is TGTGCCAGCAGCCGCACCAGACTAGCGGGCAGTTACAATGAGCAGTTCTTC. It translates to CASSRTRLAGSYNEQFF.

The chain carries TRBV11-3 and TRBJ2-1; a weak D match, TRBD2 (7 bases). Germline CDR1 is SGHNT and CDR2 is YENEEA. This CDR3 has 17 amino acids. V lost 0 bases to trimming and J lost 4 bases, with 16 bases between them. The CDR3 coding sequence is TGTGCCAGCAGCTTAGATCTTGGGGGGGCCTCTTACAATGAGCAGTTCTTC. Amino acid sequence: CASSLDLGGASYNEQFF.

The chain's CDR3 is CASSLGLNGVYEQYF. CDR3 nucleotide sequence: TGTGCCAGCAGTCTAGGCCTAAATGGGGTCTACGAGCAGTACTTC. The chain has TRBV7-2 and TRBJ2-7; D is uncertain. Deletions cut 6 bases from V and 3 bases from J, with 18 bases between. Germline V gives CDR1 SGHTA, CDR2 FQGNSA. The CDR3 contains 15 residues.

This clone was found a few times. The chain uses TRBV28 and TRBJ2-1, with TRBD2 matching over 8 bases. After removal of 7 bases from V and 7 bases from J, the junction contained 21 bases not matched to a gene. Germline CDR1 is MDHEN and CDR2 is SYDVKM. The CDR3 spans 18 residues. The chain's CDR3 is CASTLNPAGAGGVNEQFF. The CDR3 DNA follows: TGTGCCAGCACCCTAAATCCCGCCGGTGCGGGAGGCGTAAATGAGCAGTTCTTC.